The rows below give T cell receptor beta chains drawn from one sample of a study of blood T cell repertoires in COVID-19. The assay was immunoSEQ multiplex PCR, and TCRdb's table has in-frame clones only and misses some. The sample comprises about 230,000 clones, around 84% of which are singletons, and around a sixth rests with the top ten. Material: peripheral blood. All receptors derive from a woman aged 80 or over with active or convalescent COVID-19. Each CDR3 is given with its conserved first and last residue. A D gene is named only where the DNA matches it firmly. Not every row has a clone size; where given, it reads once, few, many or a size class.

J: TRBJ2-2
size: NA
D: NA
V: TRBV4-3
DNA: TGCGCCAGCAGCCAAGCCACAGGGTACACCGGGGAGCTGTTTTTT
CDR3: CASSQATGYTGELFF

J: TRBJ2-7
size: NA
D: TRBD2
V: TRBV15
DNA: TGTGCCACCAGCAGAGTCGGGGGGTACGAGCAGTACTTC
CDR3: CATSRVGGYEQYF

J: TRBJ2-7
size: NA
D: TRBD2
V: TRBV18
DNA: TGTGCCAGCTCACCATGGGCTAGCGGGGCCTCCTACGAGCAGTACTTC
CDR3: CASSPWASGASYEQYF

J: TRBJ1-2
size: NA
D: NA
V: TRBV20-1
DNA: TGCAGTGCTAGTGGCCAGAGCGGTGGCTACACCTTC
CDR3: CSASGQSGGYTF

J: TRBJ1-6
size: few
D: TRBD1
V: TRBV19
DNA: TGTGCCAGTAGTCGGGGGGGACAGGGTTCACCCCTCCACTTT
CDR3: CASSRGGQGSPLHF

J: TRBJ2-3
size: NA
D: NA
V: TRBV2
DNA: TGTGCCAGCAGTGATTCAGCGGTTACAGATACGCAGTATTTT
CDR3: CASSDSAVTDTQYF

J: TRBJ1-1
size: few
D: NA
V: TRBV9
DNA: TGTGCCAGCAGCTCCTCCGCGGAATTGAACACTGAAGCTTTCTTT
CDR3: CASSSSAELNTEAFF

J: TRBJ1-1
size: once
D: TRBD1
V: TRBV19
DNA: TGTGCCAGTAGTCTACGCGGGACAGGGGGCACTGAAGCTTTCTTT
CDR3: CASSLRGTGGTEAFF

J: TRBJ1-1
size: NA
D: TRBD1
V: TRBV28
DNA: TGTGCCAGCAGTTTATCCCCGGACAGGGGGTTTATTGAAGCTTTCTTT
CDR3: CASSLSPDRGFIEAFF

J: TRBJ2-1
size: once
D: TRBD2
V: TRBV7-6
DNA: TGTGCCAGCAGCATCAGCGGGGGACCCTACAATGAGCAGTTCTTC
CDR3: CASSISGGPYNEQFF

J: TRBJ2-3
size: NA
D: TRBD2
V: TRBV10-3
DNA: TGTGCCATCAGTGAGTTGAACGGGAGGGACACAGATACGCAGTATTTT
CDR3: CAISELNGRDTDTQYF

J: TRBJ2-7
size: NA
D: TRBD2
V: TRBV30
DNA: TGTGCCTGGAGTGTACCACTAGCGGGAGGGCCAACGTACGAGCAGTACTTC
CDR3: CAWSVPLAGGPTYEQYF

J: TRBJ1-5
size: NA
D: TRBD1
V: TRBV7-8
DNA: TGTGCCAGCCGGCGGACAGGTCCCCAGACGAGCAATCAGCCCCAGCATTTT
CDR3: CASRRTGPQTSNQPQHF

J: TRBJ2-3
size: NA
D: NA
V: TRBV6-1
DNA: TGTGCCAGCAGTGAAATCCAGCGGTCCTCGGGGACGCAGTATTTT
CDR3: CASSEIQRSSGTQYF

J: TRBJ2-5
size: NA
D: NA
V: TRBV5-4
DNA: TGTGCCAGCAGCTCCGTCGGGGGGCGAGAGACCCAGTACTTC
CDR3: CASSSVGGRETQYF

J: TRBJ2-5
size: NA
D: TRBD2
V: TRBV5-6
DNA: TGTGCCAGCAGCTTGGTTCTAGCGGGAGGGGAGACCCAGTACTTC
CDR3: CASSLVLAGGETQYF

J: TRBJ2-5
size: NA
D: TRBD1
V: TRBV6-2/TRBV6-3
DNA: TGTGCCAGCAGTTACTCTAGGGACAGGAGGGTGGAGACCCAGTACTTC
CDR3: CASSYSRDRRVETQYF

J: TRBJ1-5
size: NA
D: NA
V: TRBV5-8
DNA: TGTGCCAGCAGCTCCTACAGGGCTAATCAGCCCCAGCATTTT
CDR3: CASSSYRANQPQHF

J: TRBJ1-1
size: few
D: NA
V: TRBV7-8
DNA: TGTGCCAGCAGCTTACTCGCGACAGCGAACACTGAAGCTTTCTTT
CDR3: CASSLLATANTEAFF

J: TRBJ2-1
size: NA
D: NA
V: TRBV28
DNA: TGTGCCAGCATGGCAGGCAGGTTGAAGCAGTTCTTC
CDR3: CASMAGRLKQFF

J: TRBJ1-5
size: NA
D: TRBD1
V: TRBV3-1/TRBV3-2
DNA: TGTGCCAGCAGCTACAGGGGGCGCGGGCAGCCCCAGCATTTT
CDR3: CASSYRGRGQPQHF

J: TRBJ2-5
size: NA
D: TRBD1
V: TRBV30
DNA: TGTGCCGCGCGACAGGGGAAAGAGACCCAGTACTTC
CDR3: CAARQGKETQYF

J: TRBJ1-1
size: NA
D: NA
V: TRBV5-4
DNA: TGTGCCAGCAGCACCAGTATGAACACTGAAGCTTTCTTT
CDR3: CASSTSMNTEAFF

J: TRBJ1-2
size: NA
D: TRBD1
V: TRBV7-9
DNA: TGTGCCAGCAGCACCCAGGGACAGCACTATGGCTACACCTTC
CDR3: CASSTQGQHYGYTF

J: TRBJ2-5
size: NA
D: NA
V: TRBV11-3
DNA: TGTGCCAGCAGCTTAGAAAGAGGAAGGACCCAGTACTTC
CDR3: CASSLERGRTQYF

J: TRBJ2-3
size: NA
D: TRBD2
V: TRBV6-1
DNA: TGTGCCAGCAGTGGACTAGCGGGGGGCATCCGGCGGACAGATACGCAGTATTTT
CDR3: CASSGLAGGIRRTDTQYF

J: TRBJ1-4
size: NA
D: TRBD1
V: TRBV15
DNA: TGTGCCACCAGCAGAGATCGCGGGACAGGGCCCTATAGATCCTACGGACTGTTTTTT
CDR3: CATSRDRGTGPYRSYGLFF

J: TRBJ2-7
size: NA
D: TRBD2
V: TRBV12-3/TRBV12-4
DNA: TGTGCCAGCACTAGCGGGAACTGGTACGAGCAGTACTTC
CDR3: CASTSGNWYEQYF

J: TRBJ2-1
size: NA
D: TRBD2
V: TRBV5-1
DNA: TGCGCCAGCAGCCGCTCGACTAGCGGGATCGTAGATGAGCAGTTCTTC
CDR3: CASSRSTSGIVDEQFF

J: TRBJ1-1
size: once
D: NA
V: TRBV5-1
DNA: TGCGCCAGCAGCCAAGCTGTGGAGGCTGAAGCTTTCTTT
CDR3: CASSQAVEAEAFF

J: TRBJ1-2
size: once
D: NA
V: TRBV28
DNA: TGTGCCAGCAATCGGGGTGTATTGGGCTACACCTTC
CDR3: CASNRGVLGYTF

J: TRBJ2-7
size: NA
D: NA
V: TRBV19
DNA: TGTGCCAGTAGTATCGGGACATCGACCTACGAGCAGTACTTC
CDR3: CASSIGTSTYEQYF

J: TRBJ2-2
size: NA
D: TRBD1
V: TRBV9
DNA: TGTGCCAGCAGCGTTTTCTGGACAGGGGGCGCCGGGGAGCTGTTTTTT
CDR3: CASSVFWTGGAGELFF

J: TRBJ1-6
size: NA
D: NA
V: TRBV11-3
DNA: TGTGCCAGCAGCTTACGTCACGAGGATTCACCCCTCCACTTT
CDR3: CASSLRHEDSPLHF

J: TRBJ2-5
size: NA
D: NA
V: TRBV3-1/TRBV3-2
DNA: TGTGCCAGCAGCCAAGATTATCAACACGGGGGACGAGAGACCCAGTACTTC
CDR3: CASSQDYQHGGRETQYF

J: TRBJ2-2
size: once
D: TRBD2
V: TRBV3-1/TRBV3-2
DNA: TGTGCCAGCAGCCCCGGACGGACTAGCACCGGGGAGCTGTTTTTT
CDR3: CASSPGRTSTGELFF

J: TRBJ2-7
size: NA
D: TRBD2
V: TRBV4-3
DNA: TGCGCCAGCAGCCAAGATCGTGGGGACTACTACGAGCAGTACTTC
CDR3: CASSQDRGDYYEQYF

J: TRBJ1-2
size: NA
D: TRBD1
V: TRBV7-2
DNA: TGTGCCAGCAGCACATCGAGGACAGGGGGCTGGGTTGGCTACACCTTC
CDR3: CASSTSRTGGWVGYTF

J: TRBJ1-2
size: NA
D: TRBD1
V: TRBV7-8
DNA: TGTGCCAGCAGCCCCCGGGGACAGTCCTATGGCTACACCTTC
CDR3: CASSPRGQSYGYTF

J: TRBJ1-5
size: NA
D: NA
V: TRBV6-5
DNA: TGTGCCAGCAGATGGACAGTAGATAGCAATCAGCCCCAGCATTTT
CDR3: CASRWTVDSNQPQHF

J: TRBJ1-5
size: NA
D: NA
V: TRBV12-3/TRBV12-4
DNA: TGTGCCAGCAGTTTAACAGGAGGGCAGCCCCAGCATTTT
CDR3: CASSLTGGQPQHF

J: TRBJ1-5
size: NA
D: TRBD1
V: TRBV10-3
DNA: TGTGCCATCAGTGACGTGTTTGCAGGGGGGAGTTCTTCCAATCAGCCCCAGCATTTT
CDR3: CAISDVFAGGSSSNQPQHF

J: TRBJ1-1
size: NA
D: NA
V: TRBV5-4
DNA: TGTGCCAGCAGCTTGGGCAGGGTGGGGAACACTGAAGCTTTCTTT
CDR3: CASSLGRVGNTEAFF

J: TRBJ2-5
size: NA
D: TRBD2
V: TRBV15
DNA: TGTGCCACCAGCCCCTCGGGCCGGGGGGAAACGGAGACCCAGTACTTC
CDR3: CATSPSGRGETETQYF

J: TRBJ2-5
size: NA
D: NA
V: TRBV7-2
DNA: TGTGCCAGCAGCGGCCCCTGGGAGACCCAGTACTTC
CDR3: CASSGPWETQYF

J: TRBJ2-2
size: NA
D: NA
V: TRBV7-2
DNA: TGTGCCAGCAGCTTAGTAATGTTTGTGAACACCGGGGAGCTGTTTTTT
CDR3: CASSLVMFVNTGELFF

J: TRBJ2-3
size: NA
D: NA
V: TRBV7-2
DNA: TGTGCCAGCAGCTTACTAGATACGCAGTATTTT
CDR3: CASSLLDTQYF

J: TRBJ2-5
size: once
D: TRBD1
V: TRBV9
DNA: TGTGCCAGCAGCGTAGGTGGACAGGGGGAGACCCAGTACTTC
CDR3: CASSVGGQGETQYF

J: TRBJ1-2
size: few
D: NA
V: TRBV5-6
DNA: TGTGCCAGCAGCTTGGGACAGCCCTATGGCTACACCTTC
CDR3: CASSLGQPYGYTF

J: TRBJ2-7
size: NA
D: NA
V: TRBV4-1
DNA: TGCGCCAGCAGCCAAGCCAGGGACTCCTACGAGCAGTACTTC
CDR3: CASSQARDSYEQYF

J: TRBJ2-2
size: NA
D: NA
V: TRBV12-5
DNA: TGTGCTAGTGTCCTTTCGACCGGGGAGCTGTTTTTT
CDR3: CASVLSTGELFF

J: TRBJ1-1
size: NA
D: NA
V: TRBV3-1/TRBV3-2
DNA: TGTGCCAGCAGCCAAGCAGCGGAAGCTTTCTTT
CDR3: CASSQAAEAFF

J: TRBJ2-2
size: NA
D: TRBD2
V: TRBV19
DNA: TGTGCCAGTAGTATTTTAGCGGGGGGGACCGGGGAGCTGTTTTTT
CDR3: CASSILAGGTGELFF

J: TRBJ2-7
size: once
D: TRBD1
V: TRBV28
DNA: TGTGCCAGCAGTTTACGACAGGGGTCGGATCCCGACCCGAAGATCTACGAGCAGTACTTC
CDR3: CASSLRQGSDPDPKIYEQYF

J: TRBJ1-3
size: NA
D: NA
V: TRBV11-2
DNA: TGTGCCAGCAGCAGCGCGGGGTACTCTGGAAACACCATATATTTT
CDR3: CASSSAGYSGNTIYF

J: TRBJ1-5
size: NA
D: NA
V: TRBV4-3
DNA: TGCGCCAGCAGCCAAGATGGCTTCGGGGGTCAGCCCCAGCATTTT
CDR3: CASSQDGFGGQPQHF

J: TRBJ2-6
size: once
D: TRBD1
V: TRBV28
DNA: TGTGCCAGCAGTCCTCAGGGGGCTGGGGCCAACGTCCTGACTTTC
CDR3: CASSPQGAGANVLTF